Sequencing of this T cell receptor (beta chain) was carried out in a study of blood T cell repertoires in COVID-19. Study-level information: The United States, Italy and Spain were the sources of the acute and convalescent COVID-19 samples. Sample material is recorded as cDNA or gDNA derived from T cells, B-cell-depleted T cells, or PBMCs.

The germline V and J ends were trimmed by 3 bases and 0 bases, with 6 bases remaining between them. Looked up from germline, CDR1 is SNHLY and CDR2 is FYNNEI. The CDR3 runs to 14 residues. In the original processing: Estimation of nucleated cell counts relied on the amplification of reference gene primers. The method was immunoSEQ multiplex PCR; TCRdb's version includes in-frame clones alone and lacks a portion of them. The V and J calls and clone size are taken from that table; D and trimming were inferred from the DNA. Among around 130,000 clones listed, around 87% were seen once. V usage is TRBV2 and J usage is TRBJ1-5, with a possible D match to TRBD1 (5 bases). The sample comprised peripheral blood. This receptor was identified in a woman aged 45 to 65 with acute or convalescent COVID-19. CDR3 coding DNA: TGTGCCAGCAGTGACAGGGATAGCAATCAGCCCCAGCATTTT. It codes for CASSDRDSNQPQHF.